The 3 T cell receptor beta chains below were found in one sample sequenced in a study of shared clonotypes between healthy human individuals (dated by TCRdb to the early 2020s). The library was built by means of the immunoSEQ multiplex PCR assay. TCRdb limited this immuneACCESS table to in-frame rearrangements with V and J called. A share of clones is missing; checked studies link under half to unresolved V genes, and the rest is unexplained. This sample holds about 2,500,000 clones; approximately 92% were observed only once. The ten largest clones represent roughly 0.15% of the sample. The sample was naive CD4+ T cells sorted from blood. The cell subset or site tag for this specimen amounts to: CD45RA+ positively selected. These receptor sequences come from a man aged 18 to 35 in good health.

The rearrangement joins TRBV4-1 to TRBJ2-3; D possibly matches TRBD1 or TRBD2 (5 bases each). Germline CDR1 reads MGHRA; CDR2 reads YSYEKL. This CDR3 is 17 amino acids long. V gave up 4 bases and J gave up 1 base, with 18 bases separating them. CDR3 protein: CASSLLGTQHRTDTQYF. The DNA for the CDR3 is TGCGCCAGCAGCCTGCTTGGGACCCAACATCGCACAGATACGCAGTATTTT.

The chain uses TRBV2 and TRBJ1-1; 7 positions agree with TRBD1. The V segment lost 5 bases and the J segment 4 bases; nucleotides outside the gene matches: 10. The CDR3 runs to 15 residues. The germline gives CDR1 SNHLY, CDR2 FYNNEI. The DNA for the CDR3 is TGTGCCAGCAGTACCTCTGACAGGGAGGGCACTGAAGCTTTCTTT. This gives the protein CASSTSDREGTEAFF.

The chain combines TRBV25-1 with TRBJ2-1; 7 positions match TRBD1. CDR3 length: 13 amino acids. The J segment lost 4 bases and the V segment lost 7 bases, leaving 4 bases of the junction unmatched. CDR1 and CDR2 from the germline V gene are MGHDK and SYGVNS. Here the CDR3 DNA reads TGTGCCAGCACCCGGGACAGTTACAATGAGCAGTTCTTC. It codes for CASTRDSYNEQFF. Supplemented by reference TRBV25-1 and TRBJ2-1, the full variable domain reads EADIYQTPRYLVIGTGKKITLECSQTMGHDKMYWYQQDPGMELHLIHYSYGVNSTEKGDLSSESTVSRIRTEHFPLTLESARPSHTSQYLCASTRDSYNEQFFGPGTRLTVL.